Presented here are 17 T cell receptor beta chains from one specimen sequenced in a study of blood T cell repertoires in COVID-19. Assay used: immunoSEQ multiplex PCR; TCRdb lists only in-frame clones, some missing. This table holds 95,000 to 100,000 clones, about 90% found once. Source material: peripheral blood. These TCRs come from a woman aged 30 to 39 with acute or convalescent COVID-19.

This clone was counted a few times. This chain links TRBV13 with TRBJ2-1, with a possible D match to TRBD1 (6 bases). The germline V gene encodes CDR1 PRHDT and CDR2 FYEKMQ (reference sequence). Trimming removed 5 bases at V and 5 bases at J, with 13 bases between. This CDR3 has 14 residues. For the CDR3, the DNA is TGTGCCAGCAGCGGGGACAACGAAAACAATGAGCAGTTCTTC. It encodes CASSGDNENNEQFF.

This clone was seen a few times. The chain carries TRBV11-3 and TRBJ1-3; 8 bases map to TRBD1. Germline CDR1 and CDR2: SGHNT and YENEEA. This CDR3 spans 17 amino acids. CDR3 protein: CVGGRGRETSSGNTIYF. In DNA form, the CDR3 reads TGTGTCGGCGGCAGGGGGCGCGAGACCTCCTCTGGAAACACCATATATTTT. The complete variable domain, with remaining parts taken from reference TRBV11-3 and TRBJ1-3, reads EAGVVQSPRYKIIEKKQPVAFWCNPISGHNTLYWYLQNLGQGPELLIRYENEEAVDDSQLPKDRFSAERLKGVDSTLKIQPAELGDSAVYLCVGGRGRETSSGNTIYFGEGSWLTVV.

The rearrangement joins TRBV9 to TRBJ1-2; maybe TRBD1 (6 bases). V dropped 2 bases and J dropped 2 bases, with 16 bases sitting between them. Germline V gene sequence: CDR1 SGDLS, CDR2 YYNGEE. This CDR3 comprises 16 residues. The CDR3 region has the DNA TGTGCCAGCAGCGTTGACCGGGACACATACAACTATGGCTACACCTTC. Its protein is CASSVDRDTYNYGYTF.

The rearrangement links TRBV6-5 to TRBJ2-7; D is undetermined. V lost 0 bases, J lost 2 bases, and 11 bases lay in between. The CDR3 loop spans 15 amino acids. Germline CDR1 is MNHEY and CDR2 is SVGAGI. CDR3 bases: TGTGCCAGCAGTTACTCGAGACTGCCCACCTACGAGCAGTACTTC. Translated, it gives CASSYSRLPTYEQYF.

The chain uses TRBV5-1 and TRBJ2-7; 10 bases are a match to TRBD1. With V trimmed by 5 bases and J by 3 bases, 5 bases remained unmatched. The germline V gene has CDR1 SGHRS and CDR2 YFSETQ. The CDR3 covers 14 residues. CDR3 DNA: TGCGCCAGCAGTCCGGGACAGGGGTACTACGAGCAGTACTTC. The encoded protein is CASSPGQGYYEQYF.

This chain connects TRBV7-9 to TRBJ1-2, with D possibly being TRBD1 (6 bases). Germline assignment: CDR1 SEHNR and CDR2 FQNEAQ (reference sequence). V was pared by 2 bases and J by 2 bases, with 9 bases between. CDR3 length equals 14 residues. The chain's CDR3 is CASSLKGGNYGYTF. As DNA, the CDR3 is TGTGCCAGCAGCTTAAAGGGGGGGAACTATGGCTACACCTTC.

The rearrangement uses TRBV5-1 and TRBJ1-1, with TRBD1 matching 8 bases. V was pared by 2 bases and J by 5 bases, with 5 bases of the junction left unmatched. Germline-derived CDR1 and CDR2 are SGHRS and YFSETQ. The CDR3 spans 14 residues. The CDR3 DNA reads TGCGCCAGCAGCTTACAGGGGGTGGGTACTGAAGCTTTCTTT. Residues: CASSLQGVGTEAFF.

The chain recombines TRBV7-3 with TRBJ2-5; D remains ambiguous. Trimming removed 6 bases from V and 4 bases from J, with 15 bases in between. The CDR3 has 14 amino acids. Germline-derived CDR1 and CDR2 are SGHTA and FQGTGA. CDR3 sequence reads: CASSRGSSGETQYF. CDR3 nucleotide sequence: TGTGCCAGCAGTCGTGGGTCGTCAGGAGAGACCCAGTACTTC.

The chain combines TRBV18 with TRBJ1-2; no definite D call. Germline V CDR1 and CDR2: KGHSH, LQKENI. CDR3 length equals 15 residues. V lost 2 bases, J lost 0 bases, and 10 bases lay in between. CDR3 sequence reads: CASSPSGSANYGYTF. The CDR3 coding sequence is TGTGCCAGCTCACCAAGCGGGAGTGCTAACTATGGCTACACCTTC.

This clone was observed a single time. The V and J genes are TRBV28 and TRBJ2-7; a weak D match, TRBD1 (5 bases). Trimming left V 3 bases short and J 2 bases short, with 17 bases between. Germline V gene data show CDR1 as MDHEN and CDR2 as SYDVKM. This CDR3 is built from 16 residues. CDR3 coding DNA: TGTGCCAGCAGTTTCGTGTCTTCAGGACAACCCTACGAGCAGTACTTC. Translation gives CASSFVSSGQPYEQYF.

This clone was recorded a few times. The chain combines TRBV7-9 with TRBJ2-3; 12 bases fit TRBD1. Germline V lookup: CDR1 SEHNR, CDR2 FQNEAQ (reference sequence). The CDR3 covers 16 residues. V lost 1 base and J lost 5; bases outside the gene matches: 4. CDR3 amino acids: CASSLVGQGAIDTQYF. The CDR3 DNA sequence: TGTGCCAGCAGCTTAGTGGGACAGGGGGCGATAGATACGCAGTATTTT.

CDR3 in DNA: TGTGCCAGCAGCAACCAGGGTTTGTCCTACGAGCAGTACTTC. Translated: CASSNQGLSYEQYF. The chain combines TRBV7-8 with TRBJ2-7; perhaps TRBD1 as D (5 bases). V was pared by 5 bases and J by 1 base, with 12 bases between. The CDR3 contains 14 residues. CDR1 and CDR2 (germline): SGHVS, FQNEAQ.

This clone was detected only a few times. The CDR3 DNA follows: TGTGCCAGCAGTTCGACATTGACAGACTCCTACGAGCAGTACTTC. This encodes CASSSTLTDSYEQYF. J is TRBJ2-7 and V is TRBV27, with a tentative D call TRBD1 (5 bases). Germline values: CDR1 MNHEY, CDR2 SMNVEV (reference sequence). V was shortened by 4 bases and J by 0 bases, with 13 bases between the two germline ends. CDR3 length: 15 amino acids.

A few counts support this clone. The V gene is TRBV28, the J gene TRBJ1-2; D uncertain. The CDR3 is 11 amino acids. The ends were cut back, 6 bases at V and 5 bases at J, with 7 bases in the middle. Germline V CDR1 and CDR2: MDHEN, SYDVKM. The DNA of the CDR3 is TGTGCCAGCAGCCACTTTTATGGCTACACCTTC. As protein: CASSHFYGYTF.

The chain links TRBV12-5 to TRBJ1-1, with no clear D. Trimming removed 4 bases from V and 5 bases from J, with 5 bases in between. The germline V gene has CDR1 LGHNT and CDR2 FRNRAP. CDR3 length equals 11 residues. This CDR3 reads CASGYKTEAFF. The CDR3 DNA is TGTGCTAGTGGTTATAAAACTGAAGCTTTCTTT.

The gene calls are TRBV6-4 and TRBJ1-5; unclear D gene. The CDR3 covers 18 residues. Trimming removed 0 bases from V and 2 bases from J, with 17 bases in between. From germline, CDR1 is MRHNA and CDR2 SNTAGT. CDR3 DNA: TGTGCCAGCAGTGACTCGAATCACGCGGCGGGAGGCAATCAGCCCCAGCATTTT. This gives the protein CASSDSNHAAGGNQPQHF.

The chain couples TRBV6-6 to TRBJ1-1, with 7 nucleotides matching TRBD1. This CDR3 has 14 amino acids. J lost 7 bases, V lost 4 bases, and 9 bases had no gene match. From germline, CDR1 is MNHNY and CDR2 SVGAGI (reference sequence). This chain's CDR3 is CASSFPTGAGEAFF. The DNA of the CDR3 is TGTGCCAGCAGTTTCCCCACAGGGGCAGGTGAAGCTTTCTTT.